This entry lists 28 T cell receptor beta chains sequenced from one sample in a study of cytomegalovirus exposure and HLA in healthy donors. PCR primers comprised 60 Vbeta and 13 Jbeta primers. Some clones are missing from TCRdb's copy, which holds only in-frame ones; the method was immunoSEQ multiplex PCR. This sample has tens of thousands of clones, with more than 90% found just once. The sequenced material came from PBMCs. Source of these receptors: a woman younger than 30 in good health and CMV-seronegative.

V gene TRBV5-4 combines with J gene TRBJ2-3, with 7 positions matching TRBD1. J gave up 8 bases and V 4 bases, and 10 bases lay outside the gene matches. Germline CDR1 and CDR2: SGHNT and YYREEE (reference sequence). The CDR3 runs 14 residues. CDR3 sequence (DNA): TGTGCCAGCAGCCTCTATTTCAGGGGGATTACGCAGTATTTT. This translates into CASSLYFRGITQYF.

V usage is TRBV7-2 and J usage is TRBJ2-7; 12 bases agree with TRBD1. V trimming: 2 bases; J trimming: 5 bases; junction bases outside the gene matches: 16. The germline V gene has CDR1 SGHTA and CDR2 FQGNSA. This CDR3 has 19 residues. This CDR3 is CASSLPGQGAQRELDEQYF. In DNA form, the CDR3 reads TGTGCCAGCAGCTTACCGGGACAGGGGGCTCAGCGGGAGTTGGACGAGCAGTACTTC.

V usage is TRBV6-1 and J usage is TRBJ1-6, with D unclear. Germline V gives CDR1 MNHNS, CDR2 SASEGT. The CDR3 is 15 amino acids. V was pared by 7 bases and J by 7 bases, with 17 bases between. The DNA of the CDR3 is TGTGCCAGCAAGTTCGTGAGGGTGGACAATTCACCCCTCCACTTT. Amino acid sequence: CASKFVRVDNSPLHF.

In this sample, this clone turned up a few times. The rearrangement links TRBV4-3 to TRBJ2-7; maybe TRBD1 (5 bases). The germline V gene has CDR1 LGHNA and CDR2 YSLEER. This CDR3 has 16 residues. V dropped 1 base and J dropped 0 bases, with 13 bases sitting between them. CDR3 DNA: TGCGCCAGCAGCCAAGCTTATGGGGCCAGCTCCTACGAGCAGTACTTC. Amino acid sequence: CASSQAYGASSYEQYF.

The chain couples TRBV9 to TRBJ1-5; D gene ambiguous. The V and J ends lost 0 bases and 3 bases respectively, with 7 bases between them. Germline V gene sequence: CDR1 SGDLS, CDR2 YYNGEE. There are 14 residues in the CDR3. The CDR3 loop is CASSVGEDNQPQHF. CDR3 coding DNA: TGTGCCAGCAGCGTAGGTGAGGACAATCAGCCCCAGCATTTT.

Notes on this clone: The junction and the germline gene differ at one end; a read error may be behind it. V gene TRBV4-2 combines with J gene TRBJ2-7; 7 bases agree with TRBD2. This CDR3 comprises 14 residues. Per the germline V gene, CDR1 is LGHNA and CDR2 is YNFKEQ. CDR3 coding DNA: TGTGCCAGCAACCAAGGGGAGGGCTCCTACGAGCAGTACTTC. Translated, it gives CASNQGEGSYEQYF.

The CDR3 protein is CASSPQAGGDEQFF. The CDR3 coding sequence is TGTGCCAGCTCACCACAAGCGGGAGGGGACGAGCAGTTCTTC. The chain is built from TRBV18 and TRBJ2-1; TRBD2 agrees at 10 bases. J lost 10 bases, V lost 1 base, and 4 bases had no gene match. This CDR3 region has 14 residues. CDR1 KGHSH and CDR2 LQKENI come from the germline V gene.

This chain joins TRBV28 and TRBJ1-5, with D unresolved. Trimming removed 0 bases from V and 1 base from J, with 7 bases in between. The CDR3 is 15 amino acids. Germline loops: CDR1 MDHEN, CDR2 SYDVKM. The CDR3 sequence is CASSLWEGSNQPQHF. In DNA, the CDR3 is TGTGCCAGCAGTTTATGGGAGGGAAGCAATCAGCCCCAGCATTTT.

In DNA, the CDR3 is TGCGCCAGCAAACAGGGGGTACGTGAGTACTCTGGGGCCAACGTCCTGACTTTC. It translates to CASKQGVREYSGANVLTF. J is TRBJ2-6 and V is TRBV10-1; 8 bases are shared with TRBD1. The junction had 11 bases not matched to a gene; V was cut back by 7 bases and J by 0 bases. The CDR3 length is 18 residues. Germline V gene data show CDR1 as WNHNN and CDR2 as SYGVQD (reference sequence).

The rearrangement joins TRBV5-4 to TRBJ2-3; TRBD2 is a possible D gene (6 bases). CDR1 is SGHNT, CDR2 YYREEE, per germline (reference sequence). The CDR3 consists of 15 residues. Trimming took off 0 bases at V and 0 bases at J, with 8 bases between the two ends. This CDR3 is CASSLGGVSTDTQYF. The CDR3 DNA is TGTGCCAGCAGCTTGGGCGGGGTCAGCACAGATACGCAGTATTTT.

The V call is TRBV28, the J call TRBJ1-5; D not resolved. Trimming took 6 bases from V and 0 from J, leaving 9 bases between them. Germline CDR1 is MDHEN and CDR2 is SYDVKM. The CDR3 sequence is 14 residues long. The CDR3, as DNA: TGTGCCAGCAGAGCCTCAATTAGCAATCAGCCCCAGCATTTT. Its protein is CASRASISNQPQHF.

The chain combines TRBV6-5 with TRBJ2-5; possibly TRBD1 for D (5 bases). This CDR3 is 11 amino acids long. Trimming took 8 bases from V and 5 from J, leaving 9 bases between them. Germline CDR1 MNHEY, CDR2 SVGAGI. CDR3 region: CASAGPETQYF. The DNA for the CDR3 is TGTGCCAGCGCAGGGCCGGAGACCCAGTACTTC.

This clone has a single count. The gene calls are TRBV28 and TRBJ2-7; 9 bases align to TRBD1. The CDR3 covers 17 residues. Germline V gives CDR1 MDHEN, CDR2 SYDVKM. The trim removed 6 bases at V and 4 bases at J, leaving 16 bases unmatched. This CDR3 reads CASSLVPGQGTGYEQYF. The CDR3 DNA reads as TGTGCCAGCAGCCTTGTCCCAGGCCAGGGGACAGGGTACGAGCAGTACTTC.

In DNA, the CDR3 is TGTGCCAGCAGGATAGACAACTCCTACAATGAGCAGTTCTTC. It yields the protein CASRIDNSYNEQFF. This rearrangement joins TRBV28 to TRBJ2-1; D gene unclear. From germline, CDR1 is MDHEN and CDR2 SYDVKM. CDR3 size: 14 residues. Trimming cost V 6 bases and J 0 bases, with 9 bases left between them.

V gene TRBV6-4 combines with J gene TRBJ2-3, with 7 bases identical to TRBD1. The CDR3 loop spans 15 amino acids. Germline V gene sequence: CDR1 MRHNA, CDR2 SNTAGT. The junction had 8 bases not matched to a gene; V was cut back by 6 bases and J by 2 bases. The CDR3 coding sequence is TGTGCCAGCAGCATGGTGACAGGGTCCACAGATACGCAGTATTTT. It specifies CASSMVTGSTDTQYF.

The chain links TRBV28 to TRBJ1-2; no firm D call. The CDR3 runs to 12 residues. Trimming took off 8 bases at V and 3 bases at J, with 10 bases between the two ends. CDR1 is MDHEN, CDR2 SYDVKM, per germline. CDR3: CASEANHYGYTF. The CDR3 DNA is TGTGCCAGCGAGGCGAACCACTATGGCTACACCTTC.

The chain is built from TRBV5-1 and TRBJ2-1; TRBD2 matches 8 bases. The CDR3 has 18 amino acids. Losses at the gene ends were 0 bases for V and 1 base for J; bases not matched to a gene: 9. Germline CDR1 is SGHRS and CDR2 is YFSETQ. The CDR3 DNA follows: TGCGCCAGCAGCTTGGGGGATAGCGGGGCTTTTTCCTACAATGAGCAGTTCTTC. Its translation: CASSLGDSGAFSYNEQFF.

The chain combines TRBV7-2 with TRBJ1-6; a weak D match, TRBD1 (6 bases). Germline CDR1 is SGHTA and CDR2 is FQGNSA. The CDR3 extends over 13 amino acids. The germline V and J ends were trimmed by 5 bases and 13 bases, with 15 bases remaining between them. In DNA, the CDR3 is TGTGCCAGCAGCCCACGCCGGACAGATCCCCTCCACTTT. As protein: CASSPRRTDPLHF.

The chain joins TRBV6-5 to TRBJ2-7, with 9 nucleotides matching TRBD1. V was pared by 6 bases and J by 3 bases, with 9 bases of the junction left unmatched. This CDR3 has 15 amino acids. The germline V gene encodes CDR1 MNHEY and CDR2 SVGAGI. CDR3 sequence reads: CASSFSGTGFYEQYF. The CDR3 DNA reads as TGTGCCAGCAGCTTTTCCGGGACAGGGTTCTACGAGCAGTACTTC.

In nucleotides, the CDR3 is TGTGCCAGCAGTTTATGGAGGCTAGCGGGAGGGCCCGGGGAGCTGTTTTTT. Protein sequence: CASSLWRLAGGPGELFF. The V and J genes are TRBV28 and TRBJ2-2; 12 positions match TRBD2. Germline lookup yields CDR1 MDHEN and CDR2 SYDVKM. CDR3 length equals 17 residues. Losses at the gene ends were 0 bases for V and 6 bases for J; bases not matched to a gene: 5.

CDR3 nucleotides: TGTGCCGGCCTTAGCGGTAACACCGGGGAGCTGTTTTTT. This sequence encodes CAGLSGNTGELFF. The V and J genes are TRBV28 and TRBJ2-2; D is perhaps TRBD2 (6 bases). Germline V CDR1 and CDR2: MDHEN, SYDVKM. The length of the CDR3 is 13 residues. Trimming cost V 11 bases and J 2 bases, with 12 bases left between them.

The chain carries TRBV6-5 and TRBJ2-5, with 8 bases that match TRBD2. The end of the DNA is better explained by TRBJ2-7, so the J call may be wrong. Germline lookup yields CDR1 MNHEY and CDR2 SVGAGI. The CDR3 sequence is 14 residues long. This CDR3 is CASSQAGEGYEQYF. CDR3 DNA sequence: TGTGCCAGCAGTCAAGCGGGAGAGGGTTACGAGCAGTACTTC.

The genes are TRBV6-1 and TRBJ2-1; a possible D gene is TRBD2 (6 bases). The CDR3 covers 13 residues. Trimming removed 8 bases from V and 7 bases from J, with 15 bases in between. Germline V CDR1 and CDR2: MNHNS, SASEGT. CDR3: CASESGAGNEQFF. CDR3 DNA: TGTGCCAGCGAATCGGGCGCGGGGAATGAGCAGTTCTTC.

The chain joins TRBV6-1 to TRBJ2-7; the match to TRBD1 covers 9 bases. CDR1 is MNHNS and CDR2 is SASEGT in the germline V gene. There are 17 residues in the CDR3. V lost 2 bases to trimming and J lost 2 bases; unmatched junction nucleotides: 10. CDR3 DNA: TGTGCCAGCAGTGAATCTAAGGAGGGGGACAGGGCCTACGAGCAGTACTTC. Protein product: CASSESKEGDRAYEQYF.

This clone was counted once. The CDR3 loop reads CATRRSGTDTQYF. As DNA, the CDR3 is TGTGCCACCAGAAGATCGGGCACAGATACGCAGTATTTT. The chain links TRBV27 to TRBJ2-3; the D is unclear. The CDR3 is made up of 13 amino acids. CDR1 and CDR2 (germline): MNHEY, SMNVEV (reference sequence). V lost 10 bases and J 1 base, leaving 12 bases between the germline ends.

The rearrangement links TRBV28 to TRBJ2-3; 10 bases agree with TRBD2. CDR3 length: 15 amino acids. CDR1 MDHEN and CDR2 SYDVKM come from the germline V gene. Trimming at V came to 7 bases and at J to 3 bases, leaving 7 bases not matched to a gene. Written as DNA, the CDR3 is TGTGCCAGCACGGCAGCGGGAGGGGGTACAGATACGCAGTATTTT. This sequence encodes CASTAAGGGTDTQYF.

The CDR3 DNA sequence: TGTGCCAGCAGTTATTCCAGGCGCCCGAACAATGAGCAGTTCTTC. Translated: CASSYSRRPNNEQFF. The gene calls are TRBV6-5 and TRBJ2-1; D is unclear. CDR3 length: 15 amino acids. The V and J ends lost 3 bases and 5 bases respectively, with 14 bases between them. Germline V gives CDR1 MNHEY, CDR2 SVGAGI.

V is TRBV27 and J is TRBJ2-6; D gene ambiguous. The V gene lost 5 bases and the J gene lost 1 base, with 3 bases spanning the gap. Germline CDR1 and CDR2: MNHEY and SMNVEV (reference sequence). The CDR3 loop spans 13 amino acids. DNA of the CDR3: TGTGCCAGCAGTCCTTCTGGGGCCAACGTCCTGACTTTC. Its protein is CASSPSGANVLTF.